Presented here are 22 T cell receptor beta chains from one specimen sequenced in a study of neurological immune-mediated disorders. TCRdb used MiXCR to reprocess the 5' RACE reads, holding one entry per CDR3 protein. The sample has around 23,000 distinct CDR3 sequences; roughly an eighth are singletons. The sample consisted of PBMCs. These receptors were collected from a middle-aged woman with HTLV-1-associated myelopathy (HAM/TSP).

Many counts were recorded for this clonotype. This chain joins TRBV2 and TRBJ1-1; D may be TRBD1 (6 bases). The V gene lost 7 bases and the J gene lost 5 bases, with 20 bases spanning the gap. Germline CDR1 reads SNHLY; CDR2 reads FYNNEI. The CDR3 totals 15 residues. The CDR3 sequence: CASTGRGGPYTEAFF. CDR3 coding DNA: TGTGCCAGCACCGGCCGGGGGGGGCCGTATACTGAAGCTTTCTTT.

This clonotype was seen many times. The chain links TRBV11-2 to TRBJ2-7; D is unresolved. V lost 0 bases and J lost 3, with 9 bases in between. Germline lookup yields CDR1 SGHAT and CDR2 FQNNGV. This CDR3 comprises 14 residues. The CDR3 nucleotides read TGTGCCAGCAGCTTAGATTGGTACGGCTACGAGCAGTACGTC. Encoded protein: CASSLDWYGYEQYV.

In regard to this clonotype: The junction departs from germline at one end; a sequencing error may be responsible. The chain recombines TRBV5-1 with TRBJ2-1; TRBD1 matches 7 bases. CDR3 length equals 14 residues. Germline assignment: CDR1 SGHRS and CDR2 YFSETQ. CDR3 coding DNA: TGCGCCAGCAGAATGGGGACAGCGGTCAATGAGAAGTTCTTC. As protein: CASRMGTAVNEKFF.

This clonotype was observed at least ten times. This chain links TRBV24-1 with TRBJ2-3, with D uncertain. V was clipped by 2 bases and J by 5 bases, with 4 bases between them. The CDR3 totals 12 residues. From germline, CDR1 is KGHDR and CDR2 SFDVKD. The CDR3 DNA reads TGTGCCACCAGTGATTCTGGAGATACGCAGTATTTT. Translation gives CATSDSGDTQYF.

By share of the sample, this clonotype is medium-sized (0.01 to 0.1%). CDR3 residues: CSANPTANYGYTF. Written as DNA, the CDR3 is TGCAGTGCTAACCCGACAGCGAACTATGGCTACACCTTC. The genes are TRBV20-1 and TRBJ1-2; perhaps TRBD1 as D (5 bases). There are 13 residues in the CDR3. The V gene's germline CDR1 is DFQATT and CDR2 SNEGSKA (reference sequence). Trimming removed 4 bases from V and 2 bases from J, with 11 bases in between.

This clonotype was observed many times. The genes are TRBV5-1 and TRBJ1-2, with D possibly being TRBD1 (6 bases). V was trimmed by 4 bases and J by 5 bases, leaving 15 bases between them. This CDR3 comprises 14 residues. The germline CDR1 and CDR2 sequences are SGHRS and YFSETQ. CDR3 residues: CASSPTGARYGYTF. The CDR3 nucleotides are TGCGCCAGCAGCCCCACGGGGGCGAGGTATGGCTACACCTTC.

This clonotype occurred many times. The rearrangement uses TRBV2 and TRBJ2-6, with D hard to call. Germline V gives CDR1 SNHLY, CDR2 FYNNEI. The CDR3 has 15 amino acids. V lost 6 bases to trimming and J lost 0 bases, with 9 bases between them. The DNA of the CDR3 is TGTGCCAGCAGGGCAGGCAGCTCTGGGGCCAACGTCCTGACTTTC. Its translation is CASRAGSSGANVLTF. The variable domain in full, completed from reference TRBV2 and TRBJ2-6, reads EPEVTQTPSHQVTQMGQEVILRCVPISNHLYFYWYRQILGQKVEFLVSFYNNEISEKSEIFDDQFSVERPDGSNFTLKIRSTKLEDSAMYFCASRAGSSGANVLTFGAGSRLTVL.

This clonotype was detected many times. V is TRBV10-3 and J is TRBJ2-1, with 13 bases identical to TRBD2. The CDR3 is made up of 16 amino acids. Looked up from germline, CDR1 is ENHRY and CDR2 is SYGVKD. Trimming cost V 6 bases and J 6 bases; bases outside gene matches: 8. The CDR3 loop is CAISDPLAGGPNEQFF. CDR3 DNA: TGTGCCATCAGCGATCCACTAGCGGGGGGGCCCAATGAGCAGTTCTTC.

There are many counts of this clonotype. The rearrangement links TRBV5-1 to TRBJ1-5; TRBD1 aligns across 9 bases. The CDR3 extends over 14 amino acids. The junction had 5 bases not matched to a gene; V was cut back by 4 bases and J by 6 bases. Germline loops: CDR1 SGHRS, CDR2 YFSETQ. In nucleotides, the CDR3 is TGCGCCAGCAGCACGGGACAGGGCGCTCAGCCCCAGCATTTT. Residues: CASSTGQGAQPQHF.

Of note for this clonotype: The junction departs from germline at one end; a sequencing error may be responsible. The gene calls are TRBV12-3 or TRBV12-4 and TRBJ2-5; no firm D call. The CDR3 consists of 14 residues. The CDR3 here is CATNLLGGEENQYF. CDR3 bases: TGTGCCACCAACCTCCTGGGCGGAGAAGAGAACCAGTACTTC.

This clonotype came up many times. This chain connects TRBV5-1 to TRBJ1-3, with TRBD1 as a possible D gene (6 bases). The CDR3 totals 16 residues. Per the germline V gene, CDR1 is SGHRS and CDR2 is YFSETQ. Trimming pared 4 bases from V and 1 base from J, leaving 15 bases between. In DNA form, the CDR3 reads TGCGCCAGCAGCCGGTCGACAGGAGATTCTGGAAACACCATATATTTT. Protein: CASSRSTGDSGNTIYF.

This clonotype was counted at least ten times. The rearrangement uses TRBV20-1 and TRBJ2-1, with 11 positions matching TRBD2. The CDR3 contains 15 residues. Germline CDR1 is DFQATT and CDR2 is SNEGSKA (reference sequence). J lost 8 bases, V lost 6 bases, and 12 bases had no gene match. The CDR3 DNA follows: TGCAGTGCCCAATCGGGGGCTAGCGGGGGGCATGAGCAGTTCTTC. Amino acids: CSAQSGASGGHEQFF.

By share of the sample, this clonotype is medium-sized (0.01 to 0.1%). This chain uses TRBV20-1 with TRBJ2-7, with 7 bases fitting TRBD1. The CDR3 consists of 16 residues. V lost 3 bases and J lost 2; bases outside the gene matches: 13. Germline V gene data show CDR1 as DFQATT and CDR2 as SNEGSKA (reference sequence). CDR3 loop: CSASGLIGTGAYEQYF. CDR3 DNA: TGCAGTGCTAGCGGGCTAATCGGTACAGGGGCCTACGAGCAGTACTTC.

With regard to this clonotype: Germline and junction disagree at one end, which may indicate a read error. V is TRBV5-1 and J is TRBJ2-3; D unresolved. The CDR3 is made up of 14 amino acids. Per the germline V gene, CDR1 is SGHRS and CDR2 is YFSETQ. In nucleotides, the CDR3 is TGCGCCAGCAGCTTGGTGACGAACACATATACGCAGTATTTT. This sequence encodes CASSLVTNTYTQYF.

This clonotype was seen repeatedly, ten times or more. The CDR3 loop is CSARAGVDRDNSPLHF. CDR3 DNA sequence: TGCAGTGCTAGAGCGGGAGTGGACCGCGATAATTCACCCCTCCACTTT. The rearrangement joins TRBV20-1 to TRBJ1-6; the D is unclear. The length of the CDR3 is 16 residues. CDR1 is DFQATT and CDR2 is SNEGSKA in the germline V gene (reference sequence). Trimming stripped 1 base from V and 5 bases from J, with 15 bases between.

This chain connects TRBV6-6 to TRBJ1-4, with 10 positions matching TRBD1. V gave up 0 bases and J gave up 8 bases; unmatched junction bases: 6. CDR3 length equals 16 residues. Germline V gene data show CDR1 as MNHNY and CDR2 as SVGAGI (reference sequence). CDR3 protein: CASSYSGTGAGEKLFF. DNA of the CDR3: TGTGCCAGCAGTTACTCGGGGACAGGGGCCGGGGAAAAACTGTTTTTT.

This clonotype occurred many times. The chain joins TRBV11-2 to TRBJ1-2; D ambiguous. The CDR3 has 14 amino acids. CDR1 is SGHAT and CDR2 is FQNNGV in the germline V gene. V lost 5 bases and J 8 bases, leaving 18 bases between the germline ends. This CDR3 is CASSAPRSLQGYTF. CDR3 in DNA: TGTGCCAGCAGCGCTCCCAGGTCCTTGCAAGGCTACACCTTC.

The table lists this clonotype with many counts. The chain employs TRBV5-1 and TRBJ1-1, with D maybe TRBD1 (5 bases). Trimming stripped 0 bases from V and 4 bases from J, with 10 bases between. The CDR3 has 14 residues. Germline CDR1 SGHRS, CDR2 YFSETQ. DNA for the CDR3: TGCGCCAGCAGCTTGGAAGGGGTTGTCACTGAAGCTTTCTTT. It codes for CASSLEGVVTEAFF.

This clonotype was recorded at least ten times. The V gene is TRBV5-6, the J gene TRBJ2-1, with D possibly TRBD2 on 6 matching bases. CDR1 and CDR2 from the germline V gene are SGHDT and YYEEEE. V shed 4 bases and J shed 5 bases, with 13 bases lying between them. The CDR3 covers 14 residues. The CDR3 nucleotides read TGTGCCAGCAGCCCCCGGACTACCGACAATGAGCAGTTCTTC. It specifies CASSPRTTDNEQFF.

This clonotype has a count of ten or more. This rearrangement joins TRBV2 to TRBJ2-5, with 8 bases that match TRBD2. Trimming removed 1 base from V and 0 bases from J; junction bases left unmatched: 7. Germline V gene lookup returns CDR1 SNHLY and CDR2 FYNNEI. The CDR3 consists of 17 residues. The CDR3 reads CASSEDLAGLDQETQYF. CDR3 DNA: TGTGCCAGCAGTGAAGACCTAGCGGGTTTAGACCAAGAGACCCAGTACTTC.

This clonotype was recorded many times. The chain couples TRBV28 to TRBJ1-4; unclear D gene. Germline V gene sequence: CDR1 MDHEN, CDR2 SYDVKM. V lost 6 bases, J lost 3 bases, and 17 bases lay in between. The CDR3 has 16 amino acids. The chain's CDR3 is CASSPPHGGANEKLFF. The CDR3 region has the DNA TGTGCCAGCAGCCCCCCGCACGGCGGGGCTAATGAAAAACTGTTTTTT.

This clonotype was recorded many times. This chain's CDR3 is CASSWGLAGSYEQYF. As DNA, the CDR3 is TGTGCCAGCAGCTGGGGACTAGCGGGGTCATACGAGCAGTACTTC. V gene TRBV5-5 combines with J gene TRBJ2-7; 13 bases line up with TRBD2. V trimming: 3 bases; J trimming: 4 bases; junction bases outside the gene matches: 4. The CDR3 is 15 residues long. Germline V CDR1 and CDR2: SGHKS, YYEKEE (reference sequence).